Here is one T cell receptor (beta chain) with its context. The antigen is undetermined. TCRdb recomputed calls from the reads with MiXCR, one row per CDR3 protein. This sample has a few hundred thousand distinct CDR3 sequences; over 35% occur once, and the top ten carry around 48%. These data come from a study of T cell repertoires in cytomegalovirus infection. About the research overall: Public TCR beta signatures indicated both CMV infection and matching HLA type.

Study-level results: The cumulative frequency of public TCR beta families identified carriers of CMV plus the relevant HLA.

With 5 bases removed from V and 3 bases from J, the gap between germline ends came to 10 bases. From germline, CDR1 is SGHNT and CDR2 YENEEA. This CDR3 region has 13 residues. This specimen was cultured PBMCs, taken from culture after CMV antigen stimulation. This chain uses TRBV11-3 with TRBJ1-1; tentative D call: TRBD1 (5 bases). This TCR was sampled from a human donor in good health (CMV status not recorded). Some clones in this sample may be carry-over from other donors' samples. CDR3 amino acids: CASSPGPDTEAFF. The DNA for the CDR3 is TGTGCCAGCAGCCCGGGACCGGACACTGAAGCTTTCTTT.